These T cell receptor beta chains were read from a single sample in a study of CD8 T cells in Susac syndrome. Using its own MiXCR run on the immunoSEQ multiplex PCR reads, TCRdb lists one record per CDR3 protein. Here the sample spans some 160,000 distinct CDR3 sequences, about 95% being singletons. Input material: CD8+ T cells from PBMCs. The receptors come from a human donor with multiple sclerosis. Both conserved end residues are part of each CDR3. D genes are given only for firm matches. Only some rows state a clone size, as once, few, many or a class for expanded clones.

V gene: TRBV4-2; J gene: TRBJ2-7; clone size: once; D gene: TRBD2; CDR3 length: 19; CDR3 protein: CASSRQTGLAGSLQDEQYF; CDR3 DNA: TGTGCCAGCAGCCGCCAAACGGGACTAGCGGGGTCACTCCAGGACGAGCAGTACTTC
V gene: TRBV7-9; J gene: TRBJ1-2; clone size: once; D gene: -; CDR3 length: 14; CDR3 protein: CASSLHTRNYGYTF; CDR3 DNA: TGTGCCAGCAGCTTACACACGAGAAACTATGGCTACACCTTC
V gene: TRBV7-2; J gene: TRBJ2-1; clone size: once; D gene: -; CDR3 length: 17; CDR3 protein: CASSLWPLAVGGNEQFF; CDR3 DNA: TGTGCCAGCAGCTTATGGCCCTTAGCTGTGGGGGGAAATGAGCAGTTCTTC
V gene: TRBV7-8; J gene: TRBJ2-7; clone size: -; D gene: TRBD1; CDR3 length: 14; CDR3 protein: CASSPDGTGYEQYF; CDR3 DNA: TGTGCCAGCAGCCCAGACGGGACAGGCTACGAGCAGTACTTC
V gene: TRBV29-1; J gene: TRBJ2-1; clone size: few; D gene: TRBD2; CDR3 length: 16; CDR3 protein: CSVEGLAGSSYNEQFF; CDR3 DNA: TGCAGCGTTGAGGGGCTAGCGGGTAGCTCCTACAATGAGCAGTTCTTC
V gene: TRBV3-1; J gene: TRBJ2-7; clone size: -; D gene: -; CDR3 length: 13; CDR3 protein: CASSQDRWYEQYF; CDR3 DNA: TGTGCCAGCAGCCAAGATCGGTGGTACGAGCAGTACTTC
V gene: TRBV19; J gene: TRBJ2-5; clone size: -; D gene: -; CDR3 length: 16; CDR3 protein: CASSPGGPKVRETQYF; CDR3 DNA: TGTGCCAGTAGCCCCGGGGGGCCAAAGGTCAGGGAGACCCAGTACTTC
V gene: TRBV15; J gene: TRBJ2-1; clone size: -; D gene: TRBD2; CDR3 length: 15; CDR3 protein: CATSQGLARNNEQFF; CDR3 DNA: TGTGCCACCAGTCAGGGACTAGCGAGAAACAATGAGCAGTTCTTC
V gene: TRBV7-9; J gene: TRBJ1-2; clone size: -; D gene: -; CDR3 length: 12; CDR3 protein: CASSLDRQGWFF; CDR3 DNA: TGTGCCAGCAGCTTAGATCGGCAGGGGTGGTTCTTC
V gene: TRBV7-8; J gene: TRBJ2-7; clone size: -; D gene: -; CDR3 length: 12; CDR3 protein: CASSFFGSEQYF; CDR3 DNA: TGTGCCAGCAGCTTCTTCGGCTCCGAGCAGTACTTC
V gene: TRBV4-1; J gene: TRBJ2-2; clone size: -; D gene: TRBD2; CDR3 length: 17; CDR3 protein: CASSQEGLAGITGELFF; CDR3 DNA: TGCGCCAGCAGCCAAGAGGGACTAGCGGGAATCACCGGGGAGCTGTTTTTT